Listed below are T cell receptor beta chains from one sample, sequenced in a study of cytomegalovirus exposure and HLA in healthy donors. The data were produced by immunoSEQ multiplex PCR, yet TCRdb's version contains in-frame clones alone and is incomplete. Here the sample spans approximately 160,000 clones, 60% to 75% being singletons. Sequencing was done on a sample of PBMCs. Receptor source: a woman aged 45-65 years in good health and CMV-seropositive. CDR3s include the opening cysteine and the closing phenylalanine or tryptophan. The order of the fields is D gene, V gene, J gene, clone size, CDR3 protein, CDR3 DNA. D genes are given only for firm matches. Part of the rows lack a size; the others show once, few, many or a class for expanded clones.

TRBD2,TRBV7-6,TRBJ2-2,-,CASSLDGGDFSRTGELFF,TGTGCCAGCAGCTTAGATGGGGGGGACTTCTCCCGCACCGGGGAGCTGTTTTTT
-,TRBV9,TRBJ1-2,-,CASSPQPAGANYGYTF,TGTGCCAGCAGCCCTCAACCGGCGGGGGCGAACTATGGCTACACCTTC
-,TRBV5-4,TRBJ1-2,-,CASSLARVGRDGYTF,TGTGCCAGCAGCTTGGCCCGAGTGGGGAGAGACGGCTACACCTTC
-,TRBV5-4,TRBJ1-1,few,CASSSRGGMNTEAFF,TGTGCCAGCAGCTCCAGGGGTGGGATGAACACTGAAGCTTTCTTT
TRBD1,TRBV5-1,TRBJ1-3,-,CASSWTGSGNTIYF,TGCGCCAGCAGCTGGACAGGGTCTGGAAACACCATATATTTT
TRBD2,TRBV5-1,TRBJ2-5,-,CASSLGTSGQETQYF,TGCGCCAGCAGCTTGGGGACTAGCGGACAAGAGACCCAGTACTTC
-,TRBV2,TRBJ1-2,-,CASSQINYGYTF,TGTGCCAGCAGCCAGATTAACTATGGCTACACCTTC
TRBD1,TRBV27,TRBJ2-7,-,CASSSPGQSYEQYF,TGTGCCAGCAGTTCTCCGGGACAGAGCTACGAGCAGTACTTC
-,TRBV29-1,TRBJ1-1,-,CSVEDSSGEAFF,TGCAGCGTTGAAGATAGTTCAGGGGAAGCTTTCTTT
-,TRBV5-1,TRBJ2-7,-,CASSLVGPPEQYF,TGCGCCAGCAGCTTGGTTGGGCCTCCCGAGCAGTACTTC
-,TRBV7-8,TRBJ1-1,-,CASSLAREVTEAFF,TGTGCCAGCAGCTTAGCCAGGGAGGTGACTGAAGCTTTCTTT
-,TRBV10-3,TRBJ2-7,-,CAVSLDSSYEQYF,TGTGCCGTCAGTCTAGACAGTTCCTACGAGCAGTACTTC
TRBD1,TRBV6-6,TRBJ2-7,-,CASSYSYRGGEQYF,TGTGCCAGCAGTTACTCTTACAGGGGCGGCGAGCAGTACTTC
-,TRBV10-1,TRBJ2-7,-,CASTLDRSYEQYF,TGCGCCAGCACCCTAGACAGATCCTACGAGCAGTACTTC
-,TRBV19,TRBJ2-1,-,CASSGFAGGYEQFF,TGTGCCAGTAGTGGGTTCGCGGGTGGCTATGAGCAGTTCTTC
-,TRBV5-1,TRBJ1-1,many,CASSLVVNTEAFF,TGCGCCAGCAGCTTGGTCGTGAACACTGAAGCTTTCTTT